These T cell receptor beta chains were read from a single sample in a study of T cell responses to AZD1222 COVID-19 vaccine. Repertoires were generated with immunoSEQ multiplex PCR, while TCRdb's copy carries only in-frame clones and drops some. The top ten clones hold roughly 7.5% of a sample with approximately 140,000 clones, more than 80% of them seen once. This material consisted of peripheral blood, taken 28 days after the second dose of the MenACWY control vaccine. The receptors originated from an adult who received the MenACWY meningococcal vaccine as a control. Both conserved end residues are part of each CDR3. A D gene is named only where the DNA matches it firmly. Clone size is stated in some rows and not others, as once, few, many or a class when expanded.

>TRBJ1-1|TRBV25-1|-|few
TGTGCCAGCAGTGTCGGGGCGAACACTGAAGCTTTCTTT
CASSVGANTEAFF
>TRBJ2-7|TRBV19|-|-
TGTGCCAGTACGTTGGCCCGGTGCAACTACGAGCAGTACTTC
CASTLARCNYEQYF
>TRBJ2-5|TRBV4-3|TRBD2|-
TGCGCCAGCAGCCCCGGACTGGGGGAGGGTTCGGAGACCCAGTACTTC
CASSPGLGEGSETQYF
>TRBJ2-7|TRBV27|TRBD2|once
TGTGCCAGCAGCCCCGGACTAGCGGTTTACGAGCAGTACTTC
CASSPGLAVYEQYF
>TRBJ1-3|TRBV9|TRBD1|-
TGTGCCAGCAGCCCCCGGTCGGGACAGGGCCCCGGAAACACCATATATTTT
CASSPRSGQGPGNTIYF
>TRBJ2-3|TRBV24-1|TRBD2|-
TGTGCCACCAGTGAAGGACTAGCGGGCACAGATACGCAGTATTTT
CATSEGLAGTDTQYF
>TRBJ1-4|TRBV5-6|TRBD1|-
TGTGCCAGCAGCTTTCGCGAACAGGGGAATGAAAAACTGTTTTTT
CASSFREQGNEKLFF
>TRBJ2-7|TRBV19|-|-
TGTGCCAGTAGTATGAGTAGGAACTACGAGCAGTACTTC
CASSMSRNYEQYF
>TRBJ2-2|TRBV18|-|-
TGTGCCAGCTCACGGGACGCCGGGGAGCTGTTTTTT
CASSRDAGELFF
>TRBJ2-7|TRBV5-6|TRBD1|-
TGTGCCCAGACAGGGGGGTGGTACGAGCAGTACTTC
CAQTGGWYEQYF
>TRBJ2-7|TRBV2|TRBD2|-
TGTGCCAGCAGGGAAACCGGGACTAGCGGGATAAACTCCTACGAGCAGTACTTC
CASRETGTSGINSYEQYF
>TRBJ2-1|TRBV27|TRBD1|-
TGTGCCAGCAGTCAGAGACAGGGGCCTAAGGGCAATGAGCAGTTCTTC
CASSQRQGPKGNEQFF
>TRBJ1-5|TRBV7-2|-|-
TGTGCCAGCAGCCCCAGCAGTACCAATCAGCCCCAGCATTTT
CASSPSSTNQPQHF
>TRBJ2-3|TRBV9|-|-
TGTGCCAGCAGCGTAGAGGGTCGAGGGGACCATACGCAGTATTTT
CASSVEGRGDHTQYF
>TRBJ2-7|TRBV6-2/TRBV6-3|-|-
TGTGCCAGCAGTTACTCAGAGGCGGGGGAGCAGTACTTC
CASSYSEAGEQYF
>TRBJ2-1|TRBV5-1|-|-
TGCGCCAGCGGACGGGGCAATGAGCAGTTCTTC
CASGRGNEQFF
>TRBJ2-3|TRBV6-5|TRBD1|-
TGTGCCAGCAGTTACTCGACAGGGGGCTTGGGGGATACGCAGTATTTT
CASSYSTGGLGDTQYF
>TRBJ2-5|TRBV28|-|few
TGTGCCAGCGGGCACTTTACCCTGGGGGAGACCCAGTACTTC
CASGHFTLGETQYF
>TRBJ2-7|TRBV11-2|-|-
TGTGCCAGCAGCTTAAGGGGGGGACTGAGCTCCTACGAGCAGTACTTC
CASSLRGGLSSYEQYF
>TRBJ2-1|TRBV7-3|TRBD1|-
TGTGCCAGCAGCCTGCGACAGGGTCCCAATGAGCAGTTCTTC
CASSLRQGPNEQFF
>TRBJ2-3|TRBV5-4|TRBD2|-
TGTGCCAGCAGCGGAGTTAGCGGGGGGGCCACAGATACGCAGTATTTT
CASSGVSGGATDTQYF
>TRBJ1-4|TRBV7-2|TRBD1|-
TGTGCCAGCAGCCCCAGGGGGAGCTATAATGAAAAACTGTTTTTT
CASSPRGSYNEKLFF
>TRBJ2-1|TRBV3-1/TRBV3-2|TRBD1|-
TGTGCCAGCAGCCGTAGGACAGGGAATTCCTACAATGAGCAGTTCTTC
CASSRRTGNSYNEQFF
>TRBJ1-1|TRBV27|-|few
TGTGCCAGCAGTTTCAGCCCGGGGCGCGGCACTGAAGCTTTCTTT
CASSFSPGRGTEAFF
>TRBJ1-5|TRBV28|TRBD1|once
TGTGCCATCACACGGACAGGTGCGAATCAGCCCCAGCATTTT
CAITRTGANQPQHF
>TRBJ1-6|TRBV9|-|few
TGTGCCAGCAGCGCCGGGCGGAATAATTCACCCCTCCACTTT
CASSAGRNNSPLHF
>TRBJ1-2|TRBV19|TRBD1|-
TGTGCCAGTACCAGAAAGGTAAGGGGGCAAGGCTACACCTTC
CASTRKVRGQGYTF
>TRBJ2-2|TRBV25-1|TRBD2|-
TGTGCCAGCAGTGACGCAGCGGGAGTTCCCGGGGAGCTGTTTTTT
CASSDAAGVPGELFF
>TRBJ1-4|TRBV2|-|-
TGTGCCAGCAGGGAAGGGACTGGAAATGAAAAACTGTTTTTT
CASREGTGNEKLFF
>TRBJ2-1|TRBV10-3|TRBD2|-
TGTGCCATCAGGGTAAGAAGCGGGAGGGTGGATGAGCAGTTCTTC
CAIRVRSGRVDEQFF
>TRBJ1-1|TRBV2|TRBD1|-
TGTGCCAGCAAAGGGGGCAGGCACACTGAAGCTTTCTTT
CASKGGRHTEAFF
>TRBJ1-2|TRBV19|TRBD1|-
TGTGCCAGTAGTATCGGGACAGGATATGGCTACACCTTC
CASSIGTGYGYTF
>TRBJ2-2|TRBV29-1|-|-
TGCAGCGTTGGTGCCGGGTATGGCGGGGAGCTGTTTTTT
CSVGAGYGGELFF
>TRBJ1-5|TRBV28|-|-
TGTGCCAGCCGGGCCGGGCTCTTCTCCCCCCGCGGTCAGCCCCAGCATTTT
CASRAGLFSPRGQPQHF
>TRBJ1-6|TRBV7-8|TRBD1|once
TGTGCCAGCAGCGGGACAGTGGATAATTCACCCCTCCACTTT
CASSGTVDNSPLHF
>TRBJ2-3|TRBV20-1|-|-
TGCAGTGCTAGTGGTACCAACACAGATACGCAGTATTTT
CSASGTNTDTQYF
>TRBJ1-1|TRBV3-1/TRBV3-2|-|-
TGTGCCAGCAGCCAAGAAGGGGGTACTGAAGCTTTCTTT
CASSQEGGTEAFF
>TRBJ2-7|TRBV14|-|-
TGTGCCAGCAGCCACGGGGGCTCCTACGAGCAGTACTTC
CASSHGGSYEQYF
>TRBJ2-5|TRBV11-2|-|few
TGTGCCAGCAGCAAGCAGGGCGAGACCCAGTACTTC
CASSKQGETQYF
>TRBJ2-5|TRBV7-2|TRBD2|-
TGTGCCAGCAGCTTGACTAGCGCTCGGTCGGAGACCCAGTACTTC
CASSLTSARSETQYF
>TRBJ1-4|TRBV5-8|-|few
TGTGCCAGCAGTTTAGGAACCGGAGATTCAACTAATGAAAAACTGTTTTTT
CASSLGTGDSTNEKLFF
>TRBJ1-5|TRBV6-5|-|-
TGTGCCAGCAGTTACTCGGGGGTTTCGACAAATCAGCCCCAGCATTTT
CASSYSGVSTNQPQHF
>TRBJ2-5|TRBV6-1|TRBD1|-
TGTGCCAGCAGTGAAGCATACAGGGGATATGAGACCCAGTACTTC
CASSEAYRGYETQYF
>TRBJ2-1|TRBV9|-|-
TGTGCCAGCAGCGTAGGTGGACATTCCTCCTACAATGAGCAGTTCTTC
CASSVGGHSSYNEQFF
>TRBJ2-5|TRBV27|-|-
TGTGCCAGCAGTTTCGGAACTGACCAAGAGACCCAGTACTTC
CASSFGTDQETQYF
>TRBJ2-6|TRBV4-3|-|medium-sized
TGCGCCAGCAGCCAAGAATCAGGAGCTGGGGCCAACGTCCTGACTTTC
CASSQESGAGANVLTF
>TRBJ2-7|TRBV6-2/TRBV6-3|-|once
TGTGCCAGCAGTAAACGTTCATGGGACATCCCCTACGAGCAGTACTTC
CASSKRSWDIPYEQYF
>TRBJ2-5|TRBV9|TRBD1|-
TGTGCCAGCAGCGTAGCCACAGGGGCGTGGGAGACCCAGTACTTC
CASSVATGAWETQYF
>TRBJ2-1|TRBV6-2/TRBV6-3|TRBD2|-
TGTGCCAGCAGTGACCCCTCGGTTAGCGGGGGGTACAATGAGCAGTTCTTC
CASSDPSVSGGYNEQFF
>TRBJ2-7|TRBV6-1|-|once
TGTGCCAGCAGTGCCCTGATGGAAGGGTCTGGGTCCTACGAGCAGTACTTC
CASSALMEGSGSYEQYF
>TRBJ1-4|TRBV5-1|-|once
TGCGCCAGCAGCTTGTCGGGCGACATCCGAACGAATGAAAAACTGTTTTTT
CASSLSGDIRTNEKLFF